This paragraph covers one TCR beta chain sequence. Antigen specificity is unknown. Naivety among CD8 cells was defined by CD45RO negativity and positive CCR7 selection, thereby excluding terminally differentiated effector memory CD45RA+ cells. The sample comes from a study of shared clonotypes between healthy human individuals. The study, taken as a whole, reports: It was observed that roughly 5.5% of naive CD4 clonotypes were shared across a handful of donors. Clonotype sharing among donors was thought likely to change with sequencing depth.

Using immunoSEQ multiplex PCR, the repertoire was profiled, and TCRdb retains in-frame clones only, with some absent. This table has about 2.1 million clones, 85% to 95% appearing once. The germline V and J ends were trimmed by 2 bases and 3 bases, with 14 bases remaining between them. This CDR3 contains 16 residues. CDR1 is SGHVS and CDR2 is FQNEAQ in the germline V gene. The V gene is TRBV7-8, the J gene TRBJ1-5; the D gene is possibly TRBD1 (6 bases). This TCR was sampled from a man younger than 30 in good health. Some clones in this sample may be carry-over from other donors' samples. Specimen: naive CD8+ T cells from PBMCs. The CDR3 is CASSLSGDDDNQPQHF. CDR3 coding DNA: TGTGCCAGCAGCTTATCAGGGGATGATGACAATCAGCCCCAGCATTTT.